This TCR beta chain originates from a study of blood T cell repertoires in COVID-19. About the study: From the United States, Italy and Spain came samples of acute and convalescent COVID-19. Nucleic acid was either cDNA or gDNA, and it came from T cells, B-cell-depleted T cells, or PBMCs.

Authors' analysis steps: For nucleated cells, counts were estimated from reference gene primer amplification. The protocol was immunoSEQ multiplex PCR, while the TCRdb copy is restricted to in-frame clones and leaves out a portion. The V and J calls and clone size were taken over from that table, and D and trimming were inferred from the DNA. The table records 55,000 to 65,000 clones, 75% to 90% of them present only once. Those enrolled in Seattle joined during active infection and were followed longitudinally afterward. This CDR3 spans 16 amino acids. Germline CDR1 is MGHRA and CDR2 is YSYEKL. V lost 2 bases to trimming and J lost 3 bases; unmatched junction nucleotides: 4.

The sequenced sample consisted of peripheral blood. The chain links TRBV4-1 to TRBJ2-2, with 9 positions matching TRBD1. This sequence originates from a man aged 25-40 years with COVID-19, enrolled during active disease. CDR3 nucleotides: TGCGCCAGCAGCCAATGGACAGGGGAGGACACCGGGGAGCTGTTTTTT. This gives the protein CASSQWTGEDTGELFF.